This T cell receptor beta chain was found in a study of blood T cells in healthy people across ages. Whole-study context: Template switching caught about one barcoded beta molecule for each two T cells.

Then a second PCR, running roughly 7 to 11 cycles, was carried out with a sample-barcoded 5' primer and a J-beta primer mix. In TCRdb, the 5' RACE reads were re-called with MiXCR into one record per CDR3 protein. The table includes about 590,000 distinct CDR3 sequences, about 30% detected once. The individuals who served as donors were healthy Caucasians living in Russia, aged about 6 to 100. The CDR3 runs 14 residues. Per the germline V gene, CDR1 is SGHTA and CDR2 is FQGNSA. Losses at the gene ends were 10 bases for V and 2 bases for J; bases not matched to a gene: 5. The specimen was blood. This sequence was found in an elderly woman in good health. This chain connects TRBV7-2 to TRBJ2-1; the match to TRBD2 covers 10 bases. The CDR3, as DNA: TGTGCCACCCAGCGGGAGGGTCCCTACAATGAGCAGTTCTTC. Protein sequence: CATQREGPYNEQFF.